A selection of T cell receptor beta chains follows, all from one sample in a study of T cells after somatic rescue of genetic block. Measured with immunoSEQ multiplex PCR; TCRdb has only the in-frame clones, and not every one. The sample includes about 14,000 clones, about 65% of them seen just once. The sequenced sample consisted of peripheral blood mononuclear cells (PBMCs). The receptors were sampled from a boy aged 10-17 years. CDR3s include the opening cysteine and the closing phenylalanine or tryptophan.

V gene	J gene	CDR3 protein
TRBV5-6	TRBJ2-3	CASSFPSPGRDTQYF
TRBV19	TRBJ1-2	CASSPTGFLYGYTF
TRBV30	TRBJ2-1	CAWSVGTSGDYNEQFF
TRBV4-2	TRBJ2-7	CASSRHSGGNSYEQYF
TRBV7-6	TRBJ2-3	CASSQRLAGGPDTQYF
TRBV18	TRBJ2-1	CASSPSAGASNEQFF
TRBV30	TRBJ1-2	CAWGNSGDRGFLLYTF
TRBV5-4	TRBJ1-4	CASSVGQANEKLFF
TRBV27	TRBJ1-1	CASSSRGGLMNTEAFF
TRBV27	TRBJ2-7	CASSLRLAGFYEQYF
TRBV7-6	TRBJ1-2	CASSFTGQGAGYTF
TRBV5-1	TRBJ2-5	CASSLEAGAGETQYF
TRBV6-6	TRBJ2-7	CASSYGGTSFYEQYF
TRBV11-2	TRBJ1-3	CASSFIAAPGNTIYF
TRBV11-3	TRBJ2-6	CASSLAQGAGANVLTF
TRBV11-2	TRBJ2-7	CASRIGGTASYEQYF
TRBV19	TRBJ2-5	CASRASGRAGETQYF
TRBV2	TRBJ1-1	CASSEGVMNTEAFF
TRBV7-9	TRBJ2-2	CASSLTGAPITGELFF
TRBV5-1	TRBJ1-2	CASSPIQGARGYTF
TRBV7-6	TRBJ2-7	CASSQSLAGGFEQYF
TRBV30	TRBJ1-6	CAWRPPQGRDSPLHF
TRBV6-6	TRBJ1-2	CASSPLDGAPYGYTF
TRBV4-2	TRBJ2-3	CASSLGGRAPSDTQYF
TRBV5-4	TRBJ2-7	CASSPGTGGNF
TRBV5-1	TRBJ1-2	CASSFGQSGNSYTF
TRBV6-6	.	CASSSPGQHAYEQYF
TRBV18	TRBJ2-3	CASSPHHSVGDTQYF
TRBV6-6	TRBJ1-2	CASRGDRGLYGYTF
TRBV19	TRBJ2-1	CASRGLAGSGQFF
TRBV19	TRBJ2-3	CASRLGTALDTQYF
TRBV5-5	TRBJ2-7	CASSQRDSPPGEQYF
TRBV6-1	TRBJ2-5	CASSEQGRGTQYF
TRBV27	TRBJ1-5	CASSLLWGRGNQPQHF
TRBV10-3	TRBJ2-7	CAISPGQPLISGEQYF
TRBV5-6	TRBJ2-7	CASSLYLVSYEQYF
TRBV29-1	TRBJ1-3	CSVADGTGNTIYF
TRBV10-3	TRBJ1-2	CAISRRGPNYGYTF
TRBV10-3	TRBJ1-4	CAISENYLEKLFF
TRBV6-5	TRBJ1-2	CASSMADLGYGYTF
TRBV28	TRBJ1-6	CASSLTRANSPLHF
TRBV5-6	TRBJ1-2	CASSRSGQNYGYTF
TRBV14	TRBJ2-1	CASSSLAYNEQFF
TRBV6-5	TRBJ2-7	CASSSARSYEQYF
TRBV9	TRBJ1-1	CASSPKDRVNTEAFF
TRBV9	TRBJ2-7	CASSFGTGYEQYF
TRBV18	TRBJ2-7	CASSPAGRGAHEQYF
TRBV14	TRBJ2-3	CASSQGGRAYTQYF
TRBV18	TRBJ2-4	CASSPPSGSWSKNIQYF
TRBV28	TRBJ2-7	CASSFWQGFSYEQYF
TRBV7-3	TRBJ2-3	CASSLRTGLDTQYF
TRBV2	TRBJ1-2	CASRLQGVSVNGYTF
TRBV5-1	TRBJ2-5	CASSSQGHQETQYF